This passage covers 13 T cell receptor beta chains from one sample sequenced in a study of identical twins. TCRdb re-called the 5' RACE reads with MiXCR, one entry per CDR3 protein. Of a few hundred thousand distinct CDR3 sequences in the sample, roughly 9.9% were seen once. These data also formed part of another study, on yellow fever vaccine responses in identical twins.

The sequencing input was PBMCs. The source of these receptors is a young woman in good health.

This clonotype turned up a few times. V usage is TRBV9 and J usage is TRBJ1-2; possible D gene TRBD1, 5 bases. CDR1 and CDR2 from the germline V gene are SGDLS and YYNGEE. The CDR3 extends over 13 amino acids. Trimming took off 4 bases at V and 4 bases at J, with 11 bases between the two ends. The CDR3 loop is CASSPFDSYGYTF. The DNA of the CDR3 is TGTGCCAGCAGCCCCTTCGACAGCTATGGCTACACCTTC.

The CDR3 nucleotides read TGTGCCAGCAGTTTAGGCGGGGAGGGGCAAGAGACCCAGTACTTC. It yields the protein CASSLGGEGQETQYF. The rearrangement links TRBV12-3 or TRBV12-4 to TRBJ2-5, with 7 nucleotides matching TRBD2. The trim removed 1 base at V and 2 bases at J, leaving 4 bases unmatched. The CDR3 is made up of 15 amino acids.

J is TRBJ2-7 and V is TRBV2; TRBD2 matches at 8 bases. With V trimmed by 6 bases and J by 4 bases, 11 bases remained unmatched. Per germline, CDR1 SNHLY and CDR2 FYNNEI. The CDR3 contains 15 residues. CDR3: CASSVPGLARYEQYF. DNA for the CDR3: TGTGCCAGCAGCGTACCCGGACTAGCAAGGTACGAGCAGTACTTC.

The chain couples TRBV7-2 to TRBJ2-1; 8 bases match TRBD2. This CDR3 contains 16 residues. Germline V gives CDR1 SGHTA, CDR2 FQGNSA. Germline trimming cut 4 bases from V and 3 bases from J; bases unmatched to any gene: 8. The CDR3, as DNA: TGTGCCAGCAGCTCTAGCGGGCCTGGGGGCTACAATGAGCAGTTCTTC. Translation gives CASSSSGPGGYNEQFF.

This clonotype occurred many times. V usage is TRBV29-1 and J usage is TRBJ1-1; no definite D call. Germline V gene lookup returns CDR1 SQVTM and CDR2 ANQGSEA. The CDR3 length is 14 residues. Trimming shortened V by 1 base and J by 7 bases, and 16 bases separated the two germline ends. CDR3 nucleotide sequence: TGCAGCGTTGAAGGGTCCGCTGAACGGGGTGAAGCTTTCTTT. Protein product: CSVEGSAERGEAFF.

This clonotype was observed a handful of times. The rearrangement uses TRBV7-9 and TRBJ1-4; 7 bases line up with TRBD1. This CDR3 has 13 amino acids. J was trimmed by 8 bases and V by 5 bases; bases with no gene match: 5. Germline assignment: CDR1 SEHNR and CDR2 FQNEAQ (reference sequence). This CDR3 reads CASSAGTEEKLFF. In DNA, the CDR3 is TGTGCCAGCAGCGCAGGGACAGAAGAAAAACTGTTTTTT.

At least ten counts were recorded for this clonotype. The V call is TRBV11-2, the J call TRBJ2-1; D might be TRBD1 (5 bases). The germline V gene encodes CDR1 SGHAT and CDR2 FQNNGV. The ends were cut back, 1 base at V and 10 bases at J, with 17 bases in the middle. This CDR3 is built from 15 residues. The CDR3: CASSLAAWGREEQFF. DNA for the CDR3: TGTGCCAGCAGCTTAGCGGCCTGGGGCCGCGAGGAGCAGTTCTTC.

The chain combines TRBV6-1 with TRBJ2-1; D perhaps matches TRBD2 (5 bases). The V gene lost 5 bases and the J gene lost 7 bases, with 9 bases spanning the gap. The CDR3 contains 12 residues. Per the germline V gene, CDR1 is MNHNS and CDR2 is SASEGT. CDR3 sequence (DNA): TGTGCCAGCAGTAGGACTCCGAATGAGCAGTTCTTC. This translates into CASSRTPNEQFF.

There are many counts of this clonotype. The chain joins TRBV6-2 or TRBV6-3 to TRBJ2-7; TRBD2 matches 7 bases. Germline V CDR1 and CDR2: MNHEY, SVGEGT. The CDR3 is 15 residues long. After removal of 2 bases from V and 2 bases from J, the junction contained 6 bases not matched to a gene. This chain's CDR3 is CASSYGGGRPYEQYF. The CDR3 DNA reads TGTGCCAGCAGTTACGGGGGGGGTCGCCCCTACGAGCAGTACTTC.

The chain joins TRBV6-1 to TRBJ1-1; perhaps TRBD1 as D (5 bases). Per the germline V gene, CDR1 is MNHNS and CDR2 is SASEGT. CDR3 length: 14 amino acids. V was clipped by 6 bases and J by 1 base, with 12 bases between them. The CDR3 region is CASSLQVENTEAFF. The DNA for the CDR3 is TGTGCCAGCAGCCTACAGGTGGAGAACACTGAAGCTTTCTTT.

This clonotype was counted at least ten times. The J gene is TRBJ1-2, the V gene TRBV6-1; TRBD1 agrees at 7 bases. Germline lookup yields CDR1 MNHNS and CDR2 SASEGT. This CDR3 spans 13 amino acids. J lost 4 bases, V lost 5 bases, and 4 bases had no gene match. This CDR3 is CASSRTGPYGYTF. In DNA, the CDR3 is TGTGCCAGCAGTCGGACAGGCCCCTATGGCTACACCTTC.

This sequence joins TRBV28 and TRBJ2-2, with a weak D call TRBD1 (6 bases). This CDR3 comprises 14 residues. V gave up 7 bases and J gave up 3 bases, with 12 bases separating them. Germline V gene sequence: CDR1 MDHEN, CDR2 SYDVKM. The CDR3 sequence: CASTTQGYTGELFF. The CDR3 region has the DNA TGTGCCAGCACTACCCAGGGGTACACCGGGGAGCTGTTTTTT.

The chain has TRBV3-1 and TRBJ2-7; possibly TRBD1 for D (5 bases). Trimming removed 1 base at V and 10 bases at J, with 11 bases between. The CDR3 covers 12 residues. From germline, CDR1 is LGHDT and CDR2 YNNKEL (reference sequence). The CDR3 DNA is TGTGCCAGCAGCCAAGTGGACACGCTTCAGTACTTC. Amino acid sequence: CASSQVDTLQYF.